The 22 T cell receptor beta chains given below trace back to one sample, sequenced in a study of cytomegalovirus exposure and HLA in healthy donors. Use of 60 Vbeta and 13 Jbeta primers characterized the PCR. Generated by immunoSEQ multiplex PCR, the TCRdb table keeps only in-frame clones and is missing some. This sample has 110,000 or so clones, with just under 80% found just once. Sequencing input: PBMCs. Receptors were obtained from a man younger than 40 in good health and CMV-seronegative.

The chain combines TRBV19 with TRBJ2-1; TRBD2 matches at 12 bases. The CDR3 loop spans 16 amino acids. Germline V lookup: CDR1 LNHDA, CDR2 SQIVND (reference sequence). Trimming removed 7 bases from V and 9 bases from J; junction bases left unmatched: 13. This CDR3 reads CASTLTRTSGMAEQFF. For the CDR3, the DNA is TGTGCCAGTACCCTCACACGGACTAGCGGGATGGCTGAGCAGTTCTTC.

The genes are TRBV5-4 and TRBJ2-6; D gene uncertain. CDR1 SGHNT and CDR2 YYREEE come from the germline V gene (reference sequence). V was pared by 7 bases and J by 1 base, with 6 bases between. This CDR3 is built from 13 residues. Here the CDR3 reads CASSISGANVLTF. CDR3 nucleotide sequence: TGTGCCAGCTCCATTTCTGGGGCCAACGTCCTGACTTTC.

V usage is TRBV7-8 and J usage is TRBJ2-2; the D gene is possibly TRBD2 (6 bases). CDR3 length: 17 amino acids. The germline gives CDR1 SGHVS, CDR2 FQNEAQ. Between the trimmed V and J ends, which lost 7 bases and 0 bases, there was a span of 18 bases. The CDR3 spells CASTKGAGISNTGELFF. CDR3 nucleotides: TGTGCCAGCACCAAGGGCGCGGGGATATCGAACACCGGGGAGCTGTTTTTT.

V and J are TRBV14 and TRBJ2-7; perhaps TRBD2 as D (5 bases). This CDR3 has 14 amino acids. The V end was cut by 4 bases, the J end by 3 bases, with 13 bases between. Germline loops: CDR1 SGHDN, CDR2 FVKESK. Here the CDR3 reads CASSLQEAVYEQYF. The DNA of the CDR3 is TGTGCCAGCAGCCTCCAGGAGGCAGTCTACGAGCAGTACTTC.

This sequence joins TRBV28 and TRBJ1-2; 10 nucleotides line up with TRBD1. Germline V gene sequence: CDR1 MDHEN, CDR2 SYDVKM. CDR3 length: 14 amino acids. The junction had 3 bases not matched to a gene; V was cut back by 6 bases and J by 2 bases. The CDR3 spells CASSGTGENYGYTF. DNA for the CDR3: TGTGCCAGCAGCGGGACAGGGGAAAACTATGGCTACACCTTC.

This clone was observed a single time. The chain carries TRBV27 and TRBJ2-7; no reliable D call. The V gene's germline CDR1 is MNHEY and CDR2 SMNVEV (reference sequence). The CDR3 spans 13 residues. V was cut by 6 bases and J by 2 bases, with 11 bases left in between. CDR3 residues: CASSSGSTYEQYF. The CDR3 bases are TGTGCCAGCAGCTCCGGTTCTACCTACGAGCAGTACTTC.

V is TRBV9 and J is TRBJ2-5; the D gene is possibly TRBD1 (5 bases). This CDR3 has 14 amino acids. Germline assignment: CDR1 SGDLS and CDR2 YYNGEE. V was clipped by 4 bases and J by 4 bases, with 14 bases between them. In DNA form, the CDR3 reads TGTGCCAGCAGCCCCCCATGGGGCAGAGAGACCCAGTACTTC. This gives the protein CASSPPWGRETQYF.

This chain links TRBV19 with TRBJ2-5; tentative D call: TRBD1 (5 bases). This CDR3 is 17 amino acids long. Trimming removed 0 bases from V and 7 bases from J, with 21 bases in between. The germline V gene encodes CDR1 LNHDA and CDR2 SQIVND (reference sequence). The CDR3 sequence: CASSIDRIGAGRGTQYF. In nucleotides, the CDR3 is TGTGCCAGTAGTATAGATCGAATCGGCGCAGGGCGTGGGACCCAGTACTTC.

The V and J genes are TRBV11-2 and TRBJ2-2, with D uncertain. This CDR3 has 13 amino acids. V lost 5 bases and J 5 bases, leaving 9 bases between the germline ends. The germline CDR1 and CDR2 sequences are SGHAT and FQNNGV. The CDR3 spells CASSPTMTGELFF. The CDR3 nucleotides are TGTGCCAGCAGCCCTACCATGACCGGGGAGCTGTTTTTT.

V usage is TRBV4-1 and J usage is TRBJ1-5, with 7 positions matching TRBD1. The CDR3 totals 15 residues. V shed 4 bases, J shed 7 bases, and the junction held 10 bases outside the gene matches. The germline CDR1 and CDR2 sequences are MGHRA and YSYEKL. The CDR3 DNA reads as TGCGCCAGCAGCCCCCGGACAGGCGCCCGGCAGCCCCAGCATTTT. Translated, it gives CASSPRTGARQPQHF.

The rearrangement links TRBV28 to TRBJ2-1, with D possibly TRBD2 on 5 matching bases. CDR1 is MDHEN, CDR2 SYDVKM, per germline. The V and J ends lost 11 bases and 8 bases respectively, with 16 bases between them. CDR3 length equals 12 residues. The CDR3 region has the DNA TGTGCCTCAACCGGGAATCGGGATGAGCAGTTCTTC. Amino acid sequence: CASTGNRDEQFF.

V usage is TRBV28 and J usage is TRBJ2-4; TRBD1 might be the D (5 bases). Trimming took 8 bases from V and 1 from J, leaving 9 bases between them. The germline CDR1 and CDR2 sequences are MDHEN and SYDVKM. The CDR3 consists of 13 residues. The CDR3 is CASVKGAKNIQYF. As DNA, the CDR3 is TGTGCCAGCGTCAAGGGGGCCAAAAACATTCAGTACTTC.

The chain recombines TRBV7-2 with TRBJ1-3; the D gene is possibly TRBD1 (5 bases). This CDR3 spans 19 amino acids. With 5 bases removed from V and 0 bases from J, the gap between germline ends came to 23 bases. CDR1 and CDR2 (germline): SGHTA, FQGNSA. As DNA, the CDR3 is TGTGCCAGCAGCCATGGGGGGGGGTTTTCGGAGTTCTCTGGAAACACCATATATTTT. Residues: CASSHGGGFSEFSGNTIYF.

This chain links TRBV5-1 with TRBJ1-3; D gene ambiguous. Germline assignment: CDR1 SGHRS and CDR2 YFSETQ. The CDR3 contains 15 residues. V was cut by 4 bases and J by 4 bases, with 15 bases left in between. The CDR3 DNA is TGCGCCAGCAGCCCCCACGGGGATTCGGGAAACACCATATATTTT. It specifies CASSPHGDSGNTIYF. Full variable domain (remainder filled in from reference TRBV5-1 and TRBJ1-3): KAGVTQTPRYLIKTRGQQVTLSCSPISGHRSVSWYQQTPGQGLQFLFEYFSETQRNKGNFPGRFSGRQFSNSRSEMNVSTLELGDSALYLCASSPHGDSGNTIYFGEGSWLTVV.

The sample holds one count of this clone. The genes are TRBV19 and TRBJ1-1, with D possibly TRBD1 on 5 matching bases. This CDR3 spans 11 amino acids. Germline loops: CDR1 LNHDA, CDR2 SQIVND (reference sequence). Trimming removed 6 bases from V and 6 bases from J, with 8 bases in between. Here the CDR3 DNA reads TGTGCCAGTAGGGGGACTCCTGAAGCTTTCTTT. It encodes CASRGTPEAFF.

The count of this clone is one. V and J are TRBV6-6 and TRBJ2-4; tentative D call: TRBD1 (6 bases). This CDR3 is built from 16 residues. Per germline, CDR1 MNHNY and CDR2 SVGAGI (reference sequence). V was shortened by 7 bases and J by 0 bases, with 16 bases between the two germline ends. DNA of the CDR3: TGTGCCAGCACCCCAAGCGGACAGATAGCCAAAAACATTCAGTACTTC. Amino acid sequence: CASTPSGQIAKNIQYF.

This chain links TRBV27 with TRBJ2-6; possible D gene TRBD2, 5 bases. Trimming removed 6 bases from V and 0 bases from J, with 9 bases in between. Germline CDR1 MNHEY, CDR2 SMNVEV (reference sequence). CDR3 length: 15 amino acids. Written as DNA, the CDR3 is TGTGCCAGCAGCACCCGGGACTCTGGGGCCAACGTCCTGACTTTC. Its protein is CASSTRDSGANVLTF.

The CDR3 nucleotides read TGTGCCAGCAGGCCCGGGGGGAGTCGGGGCTACACCTTC. Translation: CASRPGGSRGYTF. The chain uses TRBV5-6 and TRBJ1-2; D may be TRBD1 (5 bases). CDR1 is SGHDT, CDR2 YYEEEE, per germline. The CDR3 contains 13 residues. The V end lost 5 bases, the J end lost 8 bases, and 16 bases lay between the germline ends.

V gene TRBV27 combines with J gene TRBJ2-5, with D possibly matching TRBD1 (6 bases). This CDR3 comprises 13 residues. Germline V gives CDR1 MNHEY, CDR2 SMNVEV (reference sequence). The V end lost 6 bases, the J end lost 5 bases, and 13 bases lay between the germline ends. CDR3 coding DNA: TGTGCCAGCAGGGTCAGGGGATTGGAGACCCAGTACTTC. It yields the protein CASRVRGLETQYF.

The chain joins TRBV28 to TRBJ1-2; TRBD1 is a possible D gene (5 bases). The germline gives CDR1 MDHEN, CDR2 SYDVKM. This CDR3 has 12 amino acids. Between the trimmed V and J ends, which lost 2 bases and 7 bases, there was a span of 8 bases. CDR3 sequence: CASSLQGSGYTF. In DNA, the CDR3 is TGTGCCAGCAGTTTACAGGGCTCTGGCTACACCTTC.

V usage is TRBV5-6 and J usage is TRBJ2-7, with 9 positions matching TRBD1. V was pared by 8 bases and J by 2 bases, with 5 bases of the junction left unmatched. Germline V CDR1 and CDR2: SGHDT, YYEEEE. This CDR3 has 13 amino acids. In nucleotides, the CDR3 is TGTGCCAGTAAAGGACAGGGGCCCTACGAGCAGTACTTC. Its translation is CASKGQGPYEQYF.

V and J are TRBV30 and TRBJ2-1; 9 bases fit TRBD2. Germline V gives CDR1 GTSNPN, CDR2 SVGIG (reference sequence). The CDR3 extends over 15 amino acids. J lost 7 bases, V lost 0 bases, and 7 bases had no gene match. The CDR3 protein is CAWSVAGLALNEQFF. The CDR3 bases are TGTGCCTGGAGTGTCGCCGGACTAGCGTTGAATGAGCAGTTCTTC. Based on the CDR3 plus reference TRBV30 and TRBJ2-1, the full variable domain is SQTIHQWPATLVQPVGSPLSLECTVEGTSNPNLYWYRQAAGRGLQLLFYSVGIGQISSEVPQNLSASRPQDRQFILSSKKLLLSDSGFYLCAWSVAGLALNEQFFGPGTRLTVL.